This TCR beta chain was sequenced for a study of blood T cells in healthy people across ages. This clonotype appeared a few times. The antigen is undetermined. PCR was performed a second time for roughly 6 to 12 cycles using a sample-barcoded 5' primer and a J-beta primer mix. Every individual sample yielded 2.5 million or more paired-end reads (each containing CDR3). TCRdb ran MiXCR on the 5' RACE reads and lists one entry per CDR3 protein. The sample yields some 700,000 distinct CDR3 sequences, 22% seen once. After removal of 1 base from V and 4 bases from J, the junction contained 4 bases not matched to a gene. The germline V gene has CDR1 SEHNR and CDR2 FQNEAQ (reference sequence). The CDR3 contains 15 residues. Whole-study findings and limits: The percentage of naive T cells correlated strongly with TCR beta diversity.

This TCR was sampled from a man in his 70s in good health. The chain combines TRBV7-9 with TRBJ2-1; 7 bases line up with TRBD2. The sample taken for sequencing was blood. CDR3 DNA: TGTGCCAGCAGCTTAGTCAGCGGGATTTACAATGAGCAGTTCTTC. Its protein is CASSLVSGIYNEQFF.